These 28 T cell receptor beta chains were sequenced from one sample in a study of T-cell memory formation after mild COVID-19. TCRdb passed the 5' RACE reads through MiXCR, listing each CDR3 protein once. The sample yields about 560,000 distinct CDR3 sequences, more than 15% seen once. The specimen was PBMCs or a T cell subset sorted from them (not recorded which). The receptors derive from an adult woman who had mild COVID-19 (a few samples of this study predate the infection). Cell type and time point are not known.

This clonotype was recorded a few times. The chain combines TRBV15 with TRBJ1-2; no firm D call. Germline V lookup: CDR1 LNHNV, CDR2 YYDKDF (reference sequence). Trimming left V 0 bases short and J 8 bases short, with 7 bases between. This CDR3 has 12 amino acids. CDR3 nucleotides: TGTGCCACCAGCAGAGACCGTCAGGGCTACACCTTC. This gives the protein CATSRDRQGYTF.

This clonotype was recorded many times. The V call is TRBV2, the J call TRBJ1-5; 8 bases fit TRBD1. CDR3 length: 16 residues. The germline CDR1 and CDR2 sequences are SNHLY and FYNNEI. V gave up 7 bases and J gave up 4 bases; unmatched junction bases: 12. The CDR3 loop reads CASNTPGTGQNQPQHF. The CDR3 DNA reads as TGTGCCAGCAACACACCAGGGACAGGACAGAATCAGCCCCAGCATTTT.

CDR3 in amino acids: CATSRDPRGAGTEAFF. DNA for the CDR3: TGTGCCACCAGCAGAGATCCAAGGGGCGCGGGCACTGAAGCTTTCTTT. The chain employs TRBV15 and TRBJ1-1, with a tentative D call TRBD1 (5 bases). Deletions cut 0 bases from V and 4 bases from J, with 15 bases between. CDR1 is LNHNV and CDR2 is YYDKDF in the germline V gene (reference sequence). This CDR3 has 16 amino acids.

This clonotype was observed a few times. V usage is TRBV29-1 and J usage is TRBJ2-3; 9 bases match TRBD2. Looked up from germline, CDR1 is SQVTM and CDR2 is ANQGSEA. There are 15 residues in the CDR3. Unmatched junction bases numbered 6, after V lost 5 bases and J lost 0 bases. The CDR3 DNA is TGCAGCGTTCAGACTAGCGGAGCTAGCACAGATACGCAGTATTTT. This encodes CSVQTSGASTDTQYF.

This clonotype was counted between two and nine times. The J gene is TRBJ1-2, the V gene TRBV24-1; TRBD1 aligns across 8 bases. The CDR3 loop spans 16 amino acids. J gave up 0 bases and V 3 bases, and 5 bases lay outside the gene matches. Germline V lookup: CDR1 KGHDR, CDR2 SFDVKD. This CDR3 reads CATSDPRQGPNYGYTF. The CDR3 coding sequence is TGTGCCACCAGTGATCCCCGACAGGGGCCTAACTATGGCTACACCTTC.

J is TRBJ2-1 and V is TRBV4-3; 9 bases line up with TRBD2. In germline, CDR1 is LGHNA, CDR2 YSLEER. V shed 0 bases and J 5 bases; nucleotides not matched to a gene: 2. CDR3 length: 15 residues. CDR3 coding DNA: TGCGCCAGCAGCCAAGAGCCTAGCGGGAACAATGAGCAGTTCTTC. Its protein product is CASSQEPSGNNEQFF.

The J gene is TRBJ2-7, the V gene TRBV19; the D is unclear. V gave up 0 bases and J gave up 3 bases, with 12 bases separating them. The V gene's germline CDR1 is LNHDA and CDR2 SQIVND (reference sequence). The CDR3 loop spans 15 amino acids. The CDR3 here is CASSIEGGHNYEQYF. For the CDR3, the DNA is TGTGCCAGTAGTATAGAGGGCGGTCACAACTACGAGCAGTACTTC. Full variable domain (rest looked up from reference TRBV19 and TRBJ2-7): DGGITQSPKYLFRKEGQNVTLSCEQNLNHDAMYWYRQDPGQGLRLIYYSQIVNDFQKGDIAEGYSVSREKKESFPLTVTSAQKNPTAFYLCASSIEGGHNYEQYFGPGTRLTVT.

The rearrangement uses TRBV7-6 and TRBJ1-5, with TRBD1 matching 8 bases. CDR3 length: 17 residues. Germline CDR1 reads SGHVS; CDR2 reads FNYEAQ. J was trimmed by 1 base and V by 5 bases; bases with no gene match: 10. The CDR3 sequence: CASSLSPGQASNQPQHF. DNA for the CDR3: TGTGCCAGCAGCCTATCGCCGGGACAGGCCAGCAATCAGCCCCAGCATTTT.

CDR3 amino acids: CASSLGQFRYGYTF. Here the CDR3 DNA reads TGTGCCAGCAGTTTAGGACAGTTCCGGTATGGCTACACCTTC. This chain uses TRBV12-3 or TRBV12-4 with TRBJ1-2, with D perhaps matching TRBD1 (5 bases). The CDR3 runs 14 residues. The V gene lost 1 base and the J gene lost 5 bases, with 11 bases spanning the gap.

This clonotype was seen only a few times. The chain couples TRBV20-1 to TRBJ2-3; 9 bases map to TRBD2. CDR3 length: 15 residues. J lost 7 bases, V lost 6 bases, and 14 bases had no gene match. Germline CDR1 is DFQATT and CDR2 is SNEGSKA (reference sequence). The CDR3 loop is CSAEKGLATVNTQYF. Written as DNA, the CDR3 is TGCAGTGCCGAGAAGGGACTAGCCACCGTTAATACGCAGTATTTT.

This clonotype was seen only a few times. This chain links TRBV7-9 with TRBJ2-2, with 11 bases matching TRBD2. In germline, CDR1 is SEHNR, CDR2 FQNEAQ (reference sequence). Unmatched junction bases numbered 4, after V lost 8 bases and J lost 5 bases. This CDR3 region has 14 residues. The CDR3 nucleotides are TGTGCCAGCGGTCTAGCGGGAGGAACCGGGGAGCTGTTTTTT. Translated, it gives CASGLAGGTGELFF.

The rearrangement joins TRBV11-2 to TRBJ2-1; 10 positions agree with TRBD2. The V and J ends lost 5 bases and 6 bases, in that order; junction bases with no gene match: 4. Germline assignment: CDR1 SGHAT and CDR2 FQNNGV. The CDR3 contains 14 residues. The CDR3 nucleotides are TGTGCCAGCAGCCTAGCGGGAGCGGTCAATGAGCAGTTCTTC. Protein product: CASSLAGAVNEQFF.

This clonotype has only a few counts. The V call is TRBV7-2, the J call TRBJ2-1; 8 bases line up with TRBD2. CDR1 and CDR2 (germline): SGHTA, FQGNSA. The CDR3 is made up of 16 amino acids. V shed 1 base and J 12 bases; nucleotides not matched to a gene: 14. CDR3 nucleotide sequence: TGTGCCAGCAGCTTAGGTTCGGTAAGGGCACGGGGGGGGCAGTTCTTC. Translated, it gives CASSLGSVRARGGQFF.

CDR3 protein: CASSSPQGLFEAFF. CDR3 DNA sequence: TGTGCCAGCAGCTCCCCGCAGGGGCTGTTCGAAGCTTTCTTT. The chain employs TRBV11-3 and TRBJ1-1; tentatively, D is TRBD1 (6 bases). Trimming cost V 4 bases and J 8 bases, with 17 bases left between them. Germline V gene data show CDR1 as SGHNT and CDR2 as YENEEA. This CDR3 is built from 14 residues.

The chain links TRBV19 to TRBJ2-5, with 9 bases lining up with TRBD2. After removal of 3 bases from V and 10 bases from J, the junction contained 24 bases not matched to a gene. The CDR3 loop spans 19 amino acids. The V gene's germline CDR1 is LNHDA and CDR2 SQIVND (reference sequence). CDR3 bases: TGTGCCAGTAGTATCGGGTTAGCGGGAGCCTATAACCTCCCCCAGGACCAGTACTTC. This gives the protein CASSIGLAGAYNLPQDQYF.

The sample holds a few counts of this clonotype. The chain couples TRBV29-1 to TRBJ2-2; 10 bases are a match to TRBD1. The CDR3 has 14 amino acids. After removal of 6 bases from V and 6 bases from J, the junction contained 7 bases not matched to a gene. Germline lookup yields CDR1 SQVTM and CDR2 ANQGSEA. Written as DNA, the CDR3 is TGCAGCGTCGGACCGGGACAGGGGTCCGGGGAGCTGTTTTTT. Translation: CSVGPGQGSGELFF.

This clonotype was observed a few times. The gene calls are TRBV5-6 and TRBJ2-3; a possible D gene is TRBD1 (5 bases). The V and J ends lost 0 bases and 1 base respectively, with 12 bases between them. The CDR3 is 16 amino acids. Germline assignment: CDR1 SGHDT and CDR2 YYEEEE. CDR3 DNA sequence: TGTGCCAGCAGCTTGGCGCTAGGGGTCGGCACAGATACGCAGTATTTT. Protein product: CASSLALGVGTDTQYF. Variable domain in full (rest from reference TRBV5-6 and TRBJ2-3): DAGVTQSPTHLIKTRGQQVTLRCSPKSGHDTVSWYQQALGQGPQFIFQYYEEEERQRGNFPDRFSGHQFPNYSSELNVNALLLGDSALYLCASSLALGVGTDTQYFGPGTRLTVL.

This clonotype was seen a handful of times. CDR3 sequence reads: CASSVDRGQTQYF. In DNA, the CDR3 is TGCGCCAGCAGCGTGGACAGGGGACAGACCCAGTACTTC. The gene calls are TRBV5-1 and TRBJ2-5; the match to TRBD1 covers 9 bases. Losses at the gene ends were 4 bases for V and 6 bases for J; bases not matched to a gene: 4. The germline gives CDR1 SGHRS, CDR2 YFSETQ. The CDR3 is 13 residues long.

This clonotype has a handful of counts. The J gene is TRBJ2-2, the V gene TRBV24-1; D possibly corresponds to TRBD2 (5 bases). Germline V gene data show CDR1 as KGHDR and CDR2 as SFDVKD. The CDR3 sequence is 16 residues long. V was trimmed by 4 bases and J by 0 bases, leaving 11 bases between them. CDR3 sequence reads: CATSETGSTNTGELFF. The CDR3, as DNA: TGTGCCACCAGTGAAACGGGATCAACGAACACCGGGGAGCTGTTTTTT.

This clonotype was recorded a few times. J is TRBJ2-1 and V is TRBV30; no reliable D call. The V gene lost 0 bases and the J gene lost 6 bases, with 6 bases spanning the gap. The CDR3 length is 12 residues. CDR1 is GTSNPN, CDR2 SVGIG, per germline (reference sequence). The CDR3 coding sequence is TGTGCCTGGAGTGTATCGGGCAATGAGCAGTTCTTC. This gives the protein CAWSVSGNEQFF.

A few counts support this clonotype. This chain joins TRBV12-3 or TRBV12-4 and TRBJ1-2, with D possibly matching TRBD1 (6 bases). The CDR3 runs 12 residues. Trimming pared 2 bases from V and 8 bases from J, leaving 9 bases between. This CDR3 reads CASSLSGAGYTF. Written as DNA, the CDR3 is TGTGCCAGCAGTTTATCAGGGGCCGGCTACACCTTC.

The chain employs TRBV14 and TRBJ2-1, with TRBD1 as a possible D gene (7 bases). CDR3 length: 16 residues. The germline V and J ends were trimmed by 1 base and 5 bases, with 15 bases remaining between them. Germline-derived CDR1 and CDR2 are SGHDN and FVKESK. CDR3: CASSQVGRGEDNEQFF. Here the CDR3 DNA reads TGTGCCAGCAGCCAAGTTGGCAGGGGGGAAGACAATGAGCAGTTCTTC.

This clonotype was observed at least ten times. The rearrangement links TRBV11-1 to TRBJ2-1; 7 bases line up with TRBD1. Unmatched junction bases numbered 0, after V lost 3 bases and J lost 1 base. The CDR3 spans 14 residues. Germline CDR1 SGHAT, CDR2 FQDESV (reference sequence). The chain's CDR3 is CASSLGQSYNEQFF. As DNA, the CDR3 is TGTGCCAGCAGCTTGGGACAGTCCTACAATGAGCAGTTCTTC.

This clonotype was seen a few times. This chain connects TRBV5-4 to TRBJ2-7; possibly TRBD1 for D (5 bases). The germline gives CDR1 SGHNT, CDR2 YYREEE (reference sequence). This CDR3 contains 15 residues. V was cut by 0 bases and J by 5 bases, with 15 bases left in between. The chain's CDR3 is CASSLGGRAENEQYF. The CDR3 DNA reads TGTGCCAGCAGCTTGGGAGGCAGGGCAGAGAACGAGCAGTACTTC.

This clonotype occurred a few times. The genes are TRBV24-1 and TRBJ2-3; D unresolved. Trimming left V 4 bases short and J 2 bases short, with 6 bases between. The CDR3 spans 13 residues. Germline CDR1 KGHDR, CDR2 SFDVKD. The DNA for the CDR3 is TGTGCCACCAGTGAGCGGCCCACAGATACGCAGTATTTT. Encoded protein: CATSERPTDTQYF.

This clonotype was counted between two and nine times. This rearrangement joins TRBV15 to TRBJ2-7; D call uncertain. There are 16 residues in the CDR3. Trimming left V 0 bases short and J 2 bases short, with 14 bases between. Germline V lookup: CDR1 LNHNV, CDR2 YYDKDF (reference sequence). The CDR3 protein is CATSRDKAAPTYEQYF. CDR3 nucleotide sequence: TGTGCCACCAGCAGAGATAAGGCAGCACCCACCTACGAGCAGTACTTC.

The chain couples TRBV15 to TRBJ1-5; the D is unclear. Germline CDR1 LNHNV, CDR2 YYDKDF (reference sequence). The V and J ends lost 0 bases and 6 bases respectively, with 9 bases between them. CDR3 length: 14 amino acids. This chain's CDR3 is CATSRDFSGQPQHF. In DNA form, the CDR3 reads TGTGCCACCAGCAGAGATTTTTCCGGTCAGCCCCAGCATTTT.

CDR3 amino acids: CASSLVIEQYF. DNA for the CDR3: TGTGCCAGCAGCTTAGTTATCGAGCAGTACTTC. V gene TRBV7-2 combines with J gene TRBJ2-7, with D unclear. Trimming pared 1 base from V and 6 bases from J, leaving 4 bases between. The CDR3 contains 11 residues. Germline CDR1 reads SGHTA; CDR2 reads FQGNSA.